The 4 T cell receptor beta chains below were found in one sample sequenced in a study of CD8 T cells in Susac syndrome. The RNA, about 0.45 to 1 ug, was put through reverse transcription using random hexamers. TCRdb reprocessed the immunoSEQ multiplex PCR reads with MiXCR, giving one entry per CDR3 protein. The sample holds 100,000 to 150,000 distinct CDR3 sequences, 90% to 95% seen once. The source material was CD8+ T cells from PBMCs. These receptor sequences come from a human donor with Susac syndrome.

The chain is built from TRBV3-1 and TRBJ2-3; 8 bases map to TRBD2. The CDR3 has 15 residues. With V trimmed by 0 bases and J by 4 bases, 3 bases remained unmatched. Looked up from germline, CDR1 is LGHDT and CDR2 is YNNKEL (reference sequence). The CDR3 DNA follows: TGTGCCAGCAGCCAAGAAGGACTAGCCCCAGATACGCAGTATTTT. Translation: CASSQEGLAPDTQYF.

V usage is TRBV7-9 and J usage is TRBJ2-5; the D gene is possibly TRBD1 (6 bases). This CDR3 region has 14 residues. With 5 bases removed from V and 5 bases from J, the gap between germline ends came to 15 bases. Germline-derived CDR1 and CDR2 are SEHNR and FQNEAQ (reference sequence). The CDR3 nucleotides are TGTGCCAGCAGCCCTCCCGGGACACATGAGACCCAGTACTTC. It codes for CASSPPGTHETQYF. The full variable domain, completed using reference TRBV7-9 and TRBJ2-5, is DTGVSQNPRHKITKRGQNVTFRCDPISEHNRLYWYRQTLGQGPEFLTYFQNEAQLEKSRLLSDRFSAERPKGSFSTLEIQRTEQGDSAMYLCASSPPGTHETQYFGPGTRLLVL.

The chain uses TRBV4-1 and TRBJ1-2; D is unresolved. CDR3 length: 15 amino acids. V lost 4 bases and J lost 4, with 16 bases in between. Germline V gives CDR1 MGHRA, CDR2 YSYEKL. The DNA for the CDR3 is TGCGCCAGCAGCCCAATAGTTGGGTCGCGCTATGGCTACACCTTC. It is translated as CASSPIVGSRYGYTF.

The J gene is TRBJ2-1, the V gene TRBV5-6; D may be TRBD2 (5 bases). Germline assignment: CDR1 SGHDT and CDR2 YYEEEE. This CDR3 is 17 amino acids long. Trimming shortened V by 0 bases and J by 8 bases, and 21 bases separated the two germline ends. Written as DNA, the CDR3 is TGTGCCAGCAGCTTGGGGGTAGCGCCCCAGGTCGACTATGAGCAGTTCTTC. The encoded protein is CASSLGVAPQVDYEQFF.